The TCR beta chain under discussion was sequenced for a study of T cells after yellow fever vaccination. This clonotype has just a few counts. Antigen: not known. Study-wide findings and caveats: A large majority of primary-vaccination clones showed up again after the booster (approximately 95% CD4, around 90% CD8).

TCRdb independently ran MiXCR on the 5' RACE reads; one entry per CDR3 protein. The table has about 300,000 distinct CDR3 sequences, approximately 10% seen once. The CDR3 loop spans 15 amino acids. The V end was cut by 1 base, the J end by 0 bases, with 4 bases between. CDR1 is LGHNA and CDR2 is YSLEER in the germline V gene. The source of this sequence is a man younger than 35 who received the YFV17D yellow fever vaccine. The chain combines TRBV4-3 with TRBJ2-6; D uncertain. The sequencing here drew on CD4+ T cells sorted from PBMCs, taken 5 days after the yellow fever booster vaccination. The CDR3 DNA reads TGCGCCAGCAGCCAAGCGGGCTCTGGGGCCAACGTCCTGACTTTC. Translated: CASSQAGSGANVLTF.